The 26 T cell receptor beta chains presented below share a single source sample, sequenced in a study of cytomegalovirus exposure and HLA in healthy donors. Primers included in the PCR were 60 Vbeta and 13 Jbeta primers. Method: immunoSEQ multiplex PCR; TCRdb's copy keeps in-frame clones and lacks some. The table shows around 120,000 clones, with approximately 80% occurring only once. Source material: PBMCs. The receptors originated from a man aged 25-45 years in good health and CMV-seronegative.

In this sample, this clone turned up a few times. The chain joins TRBV27 to TRBJ1-4; a possible D gene is TRBD1 (5 bases). Germline V gene data show CDR1 as MNHEY and CDR2 as SMNVEV (reference sequence). V gave up 6 bases and J gave up 0 bases, with 8 bases separating them. The CDR3 consists of 14 residues. This CDR3 reads CASSRTPTNEKLFF. The CDR3 DNA is TGTGCCAGCAGCCGGACACCAACTAATGAAAAACTGTTTTTT.

The chain couples TRBV19 to TRBJ1-1; D is perhaps TRBD1 (5 bases). Germline CDR1 reads LNHDA; CDR2 reads SQIVND (reference sequence). This CDR3 spans 14 amino acids. V was clipped by 0 bases and J by 5 bases, with 10 bases between them. CDR3 residues: CASSIERGRTEAFF. CDR3 DNA sequence: TGTGCCAGTAGTATAGAAAGGGGCCGGACTGAAGCTTTCTTT.

This clone was seen only a few times. The gene calls are TRBV6-1 and TRBJ2-2; tentative D call: TRBD1 (5 bases). Between the trimmed V and J ends, which lost 4 bases and 3 bases, there was a span of 9 bases. The CDR3 runs 14 residues. The germline CDR1 and CDR2 sequences are MNHNS and SASEGT. As DNA, the CDR3 is TGTGCCAGCAGTGGAATAGGGGACACCGGGGAGCTGTTTTTT. Residues: CASSGIGDTGELFF.

The table lists this clone with a few counts. The chain is built from TRBV30 and TRBJ2-3; 11 bases match TRBD1. V was pared by 0 bases and J by 3 bases, with 8 bases of the junction left unmatched. The CDR3 is made up of 17 amino acids. Germline V gene data show CDR1 as GTSNPN and CDR2 as SVGIG (reference sequence). This CDR3 is CAWSVRWTGGETDTQYF. Written as DNA, the CDR3 is TGTGCCTGGAGTGTACGCTGGACAGGGGGCGAAACAGATACGCAGTATTTT.

This clone was found a few times. This chain uses TRBV7-9 with TRBJ2-3; D perhaps matches TRBD1 (5 bases). The V end was cut by 7 bases, the J end by 5 bases, with 16 bases between. The CDR3 spans 14 residues. Germline V gene lookup returns CDR1 SEHNR and CDR2 FQNEAQ (reference sequence). CDR3 nucleotide sequence: TGTGCCAGCACTCTGCCAACAGGACAAGATACGCAGTATTTT. Protein product: CASTLPTGQDTQYF.

The chain joins TRBV30 to TRBJ1-4; a weak D match, TRBD1 (5 bases). In germline, CDR1 is GTSNPN, CDR2 SVGIG (reference sequence). There are 14 residues in the CDR3. The ends were cut back, 4 bases at V and 0 bases at J, with 9 bases in the middle. The CDR3: CAWTPTATNEKLFF. The CDR3 DNA reads as TGTGCCTGGACCCCGACAGCAACTAATGAAAAACTGTTTTTT.

The V and J genes are TRBV4-2 and TRBJ2-3; 11 bases fit TRBD2. The trim removed 6 bases at V and 4 bases at J, leaving 3 bases unmatched. This CDR3 comprises 14 residues. CDR1 and CDR2 (germline): LGHNA, YNFKEQ. The CDR3 region is CASSTSGGSDTQYF. Written as DNA, the CDR3 is TGTGCCAGCAGTACTAGCGGGGGTTCAGATACGCAGTATTTT.

This clone was seen more than once but under ten times. The rearrangement links TRBV28 to TRBJ2-1; 10 bases align to TRBD1. Trimming at V came to 5 bases and at J to 7 bases, leaving 8 bases not matched to a gene. From germline, CDR1 is MDHEN and CDR2 SYDVKM. CDR3 length equals 15 residues. The CDR3 sequence: CASSQQGQGNNEQFF. Written as DNA, the CDR3 is TGTGCCAGCAGTCAACAGGGACAGGGGAATAATGAGCAGTTCTTC.

The genes are TRBV7-2 and TRBJ2-1, with 10 bases matching TRBD1. With V trimmed by 0 bases and J by 8 bases, 10 bases remained unmatched. The CDR3 has 17 amino acids. Germline V lookup: CDR1 SGHTA, CDR2 FQGNSA. This CDR3 is CASSLAPPLTGGYEQFF. DNA for the CDR3: TGTGCCAGCAGCTTAGCGCCCCCACTGACAGGGGGCTATGAGCAGTTCTTC.

V is TRBV5-4 and J is TRBJ2-1; 10 nucleotides align to TRBD2. CDR3 length equals 15 residues. The ends lost 6 bases at V and 3 bases at J; junction bases unmatched: 6. Germline-derived CDR1 and CDR2 are SGHNT and YYREEE (reference sequence). CDR3 DNA sequence: TGTGCCAGCATCGAAAGGACTAGCGGCTACAATGAGCAGTTCTTC. It yields the protein CASIERTSGYNEQFF.

The chain links TRBV13 to TRBJ1-2; D gene unclear. The germline gives CDR1 PRHDT, CDR2 FYEKMQ (reference sequence). V was trimmed by 3 bases and J by 1 base, leaving 15 bases between them. The CDR3 is 16 residues long. The DNA for the CDR3 is TGTGCCAGCAGCTTCGAGTCTAGATCCCTTAACTATGGCTACACCTTC. It translates to CASSFESRSLNYGYTF.

The rearrangement joins TRBV18 to TRBJ1-1, with no clear D. V lost 1 base and J 5 bases, leaving 11 bases between the germline ends. Germline loops: CDR1 KGHSH, CDR2 LQKENI. There are 14 residues in the CDR3. The CDR3 spells CASSPLEVRTEAFF. In DNA form, the CDR3 reads TGTGCCAGCTCACCACTGGAGGTGCGGACTGAAGCTTTCTTT.

The J gene is TRBJ2-7, the V gene TRBV7-9, with D possibly being TRBD2 (5 bases). Trimming stripped 3 bases from V and 7 bases from J, with 13 bases between. The germline V gene has CDR1 SEHNR and CDR2 FQNEAQ (reference sequence). This CDR3 spans 13 amino acids. Here the CDR3 DNA reads TGTGCCAGCAGCTTTGCGAGGGATAGAGAGCAGTACTTC. Residues: CASSFARDREQYF. The variable domain in full, with the rest retrieved from reference TRBV7-9 and TRBJ2-7, is DTGVSQNPRHKITKRGQNVTFRCDPISEHNRLYWYRQTLGQGPEFLTYFQNEAQLEKSRLLSDRFSAERPKGSFSTLEIQRTEQGDSAMYLCASSFARDREQYFGPGTRLTVT.

The V gene is TRBV4-1, the J gene TRBJ2-7, with D perhaps matching TRBD1 (7 bases). Deletions cut 1 base from V and 2 bases from J, with 12 bases between. The CDR3 runs 15 residues. CDR1 is MGHRA, CDR2 YSYEKL, per germline. The CDR3 spells CASSQASGGTYEQYF. The CDR3 region has the DNA TGCGCCAGCAGCCAAGCGTCAGGGGGGACCTACGAGCAGTACTTC.

The V call is TRBV6-5, the J call TRBJ1-2; tentatively, D is TRBD1 (6 bases). CDR3 length: 14 residues. The germline gives CDR1 MNHEY, CDR2 SVGAGI. V lost 2 bases to trimming and J lost 8 bases, with 15 bases between them. The CDR3 bases are TGTGCCAGCAGTTACACCGGACAGAAGACAGGCTACACCTTC. This encodes CASSYTGQKTGYTF.

The chain uses TRBV27 and TRBJ2-7, with 8 bases identical to TRBD1. The germline V gene encodes CDR1 MNHEY and CDR2 SMNVEV (reference sequence). The CDR3 spans 15 residues. Trimming removed 0 bases from V and 2 bases from J; junction bases left unmatched: 3. CDR3 DNA: TGTGCCAGCAGTTTATCGTCAGGGGGCCCCTACGAGCAGTACTTC. Amino acids: CASSLSSGGPYEQYF.

The chain uses TRBV7-2 and TRBJ2-7; D not certain. The CDR3 runs 13 residues. Trimming left V 2 bases short and J 2 bases short, with 7 bases between. Germline V CDR1 and CDR2: SGHTA, FQGNSA. DNA of the CDR3: TGTGCCAGCAGCTTAAAACCTACCTACGAGCAGTACTTC. It yields the protein CASSLKPTYEQYF.

This clone came up a few times. The CDR3 reads CASSPRGLAGESYEQYF. CDR3 nucleotides: TGTGCCAGCAGCCCCAGGGGACTAGCGGGAGAATCGTACGAGCAGTACTTC. The chain couples TRBV28 to TRBJ2-7, with 14 bases fitting TRBD2. This CDR3 comprises 17 residues. CDR1 and CDR2 from the germline V gene are MDHEN and SYDVKM. V shed 6 bases and J 4 bases; nucleotides not matched to a gene: 11.

The V and J genes are TRBV5-1 and TRBJ2-7, with 15 bases identical to TRBD2. The CDR3 extends over 15 amino acids. The germline CDR1 and CDR2 sequences are SGHRS and YFSETQ. With V trimmed by 3 bases and J by 3 bases, 1 base remained unmatched. The chain's CDR3 is CASSWTSGRVYEQYF. In nucleotides, the CDR3 is TGCGCCAGCAGCTGGACTAGCGGGAGGGTCTACGAGCAGTACTTC.

There are a few counts of this clone. The J gene is TRBJ2-7, the V gene TRBV6-1, with D possibly matching TRBD1 (6 bases). Per the germline V gene, CDR1 is MNHNS and CDR2 is SASEGT. There are 13 residues in the CDR3. Trimming took off 10 bases at V and 6 bases at J, with 19 bases between the two ends. CDR3 coding DNA: TGTGCCAACCCGGGACCGATACAGGGCGAGCAGTACTTC. It encodes CANPGPIQGEQYF.

This chain joins TRBV10-1 and TRBJ2-3, with TRBD2 as a possible D gene (5 bases). The CDR3 is 18 residues long. Trimming removed 5 bases at V and 2 bases at J, with 23 bases between. Germline CDR1 WNHNN, CDR2 SYGVQD (reference sequence). CDR3 sequence: CASSTRPSLRETTDTQYF. The CDR3 nucleotides read TGCGCCAGCAGTACTCGTCCCAGCCTCCGGGAAACCACAGATACGCAGTATTTT.

The CDR3 DNA follows: TGTGCCAGCAGTGACGAGGGACTAGCGGGAGGAGATACGCAGTATTTT. It codes for CASSDEGLAGGDTQYF. V usage is TRBV6-1 and J usage is TRBJ2-3; TRBD2 agrees at 15 bases. Germline V lookup: CDR1 MNHNS, CDR2 SASEGT. The CDR3 has 16 amino acids. Unmatched junction bases numbered 3, after V lost 3 bases and J lost 5 bases.

The genes are TRBV6-1 and TRBJ1-2; D not certain. The CDR3 totals 12 residues. Trimming cost V 6 bases and J 3 bases, with 8 bases left between them. Germline V CDR1 and CDR2: MNHNS, SASEGT. CDR3 region: CASSAADYGYTF. DNA for the CDR3: TGTGCCAGCAGCGCCGCGGACTATGGCTACACCTTC.

V usage is TRBV15 and J usage is TRBJ2-1, with TRBD2 identical over 14 bases. The CDR3 spans 15 residues. The V and J ends lost 3 bases and 8 bases, in that order; junction bases with no gene match: 3. Looked up from germline, CDR1 is LNHNV and CDR2 is YYDKDF (reference sequence). The CDR3 loop is CATSRGLAGVDEQFF. The CDR3 coding sequence is TGTGCCACCAGCAGGGGACTAGCGGGAGTAGATGAGCAGTTCTTC. The entire variable domain, with the rest obtained from reference TRBV15 and TRBJ2-1, is as follows: DAMVIQNPRYQVTQFGKPVTLSCSQTLNHNVMYWYQQKSSQAPKLLFHYYDKDFNNEADTPDNFQSRRPNTSFCFLDIRSPGLGDTAMYLCATSRGLAGVDEQFFGPGTRLTVL.

The chain recombines TRBV5-4 with TRBJ1-1, with TRBD1 identical over 8 bases. Germline lookup yields CDR1 SGHNT and CDR2 YYREEE (reference sequence). CDR3 size: 13 residues. J lost 4 bases, V lost 4 bases, and 3 bases had no gene match. CDR3: CASSRTGGTEAFF. The CDR3 DNA reads TGTGCCAGCAGCAGAACAGGGGGCACTGAAGCTTTCTTT.

This sequence joins TRBV4-2 and TRBJ1-1; D gene ambiguous. CDR1 and CDR2 (germline): LGHNA, YNFKEQ. CDR3 size: 17 residues. Trimming took off 1 base at V and 1 base at J, with 16 bases between the two ends. The CDR3 DNA sequence: TGTGCCAGCAGCCAAGCCAACTCAAGATTATCGAACACTGAAGCTTTCTTT. Translation: CASSQANSRLSNTEAFF.